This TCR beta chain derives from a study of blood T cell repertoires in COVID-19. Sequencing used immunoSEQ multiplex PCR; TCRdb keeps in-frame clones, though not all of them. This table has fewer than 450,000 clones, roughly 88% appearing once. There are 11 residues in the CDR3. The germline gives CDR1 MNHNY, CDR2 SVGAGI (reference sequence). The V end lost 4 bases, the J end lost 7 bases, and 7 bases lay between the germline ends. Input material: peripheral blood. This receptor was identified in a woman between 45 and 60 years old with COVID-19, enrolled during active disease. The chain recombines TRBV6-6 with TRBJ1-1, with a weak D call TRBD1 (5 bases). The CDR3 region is CASSFTGEAFF. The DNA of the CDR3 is TGTGCCAGCAGTTTTACAGGTGAAGCTTTCTTT.